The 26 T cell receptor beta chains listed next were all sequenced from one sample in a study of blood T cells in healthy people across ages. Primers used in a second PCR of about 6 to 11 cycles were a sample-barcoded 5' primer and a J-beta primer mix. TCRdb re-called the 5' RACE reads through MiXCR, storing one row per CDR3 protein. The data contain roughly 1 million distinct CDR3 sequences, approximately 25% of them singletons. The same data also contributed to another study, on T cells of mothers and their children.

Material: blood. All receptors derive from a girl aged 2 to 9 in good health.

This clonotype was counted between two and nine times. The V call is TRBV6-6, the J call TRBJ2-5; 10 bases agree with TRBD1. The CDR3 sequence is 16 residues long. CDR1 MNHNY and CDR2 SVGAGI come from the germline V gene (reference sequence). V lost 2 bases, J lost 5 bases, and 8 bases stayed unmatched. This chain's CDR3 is CASSYGVTGGRETQYF. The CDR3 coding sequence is TGTGCCAGCAGTTACGGGGTGACAGGGGGCCGGGAGACCCAGTACTTC.

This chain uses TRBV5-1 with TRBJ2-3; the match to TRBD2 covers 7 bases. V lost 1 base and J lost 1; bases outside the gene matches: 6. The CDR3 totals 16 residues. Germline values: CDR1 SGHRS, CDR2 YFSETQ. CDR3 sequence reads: CASSLLTGGGTDTQYF. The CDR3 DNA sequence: TGCGCCAGCAGCTTGTTGACGGGGGGAGGCACAGATACGCAGTATTTT.

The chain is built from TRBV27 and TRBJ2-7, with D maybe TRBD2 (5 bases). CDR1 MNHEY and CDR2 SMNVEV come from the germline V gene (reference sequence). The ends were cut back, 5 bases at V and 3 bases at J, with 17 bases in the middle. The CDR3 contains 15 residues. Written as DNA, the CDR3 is TGTGCCAGCAGTCTAGAGGGCAGAACAAACTACGAGCAGTACTTC. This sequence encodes CASSLEGRTNYEQYF.

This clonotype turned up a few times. Here the CDR3 DNA reads TGTGCCAGCAGTTTATTTCCCGGGGAGCTGTTTTTT. Protein sequence: CASSLFPGELFF. The rearrangement uses TRBV28 and TRBJ2-2; no clear D gene. This CDR3 region has 12 residues. V dropped 1 base and J dropped 6 bases, with 3 bases sitting between them. The V gene's germline CDR1 is MDHEN and CDR2 SYDVKM. Full variable domain (outside the CDR3, taken from reference TRBV28 and TRBJ2-2): DVKVTQSSRYLVKRTGEKVFLECVQDMDHENMFWYRQDPGLGLRLIYFSYDVKMKEKGDIPEGYSVSREKKERFSLILESASTNQTSMYLCASSLFPGELFFGEGSRLTVL.

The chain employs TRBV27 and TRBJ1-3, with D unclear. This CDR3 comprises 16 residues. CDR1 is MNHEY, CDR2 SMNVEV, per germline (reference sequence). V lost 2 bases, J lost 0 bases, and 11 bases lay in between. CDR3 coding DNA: TGTGCCAGCAGTTTAGGGCAGGCCTTCTCTGGAAACACCATATATTTT. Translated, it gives CASSLGQAFSGNTIYF.

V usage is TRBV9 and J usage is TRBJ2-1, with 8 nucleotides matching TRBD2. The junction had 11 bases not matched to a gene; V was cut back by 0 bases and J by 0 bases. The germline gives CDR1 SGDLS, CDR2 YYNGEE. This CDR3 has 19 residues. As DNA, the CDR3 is TGTGCCAGCAGCGTAGTTGGGACTAGATTGGCTAGCTCCTACAATGAGCAGTTCTTC. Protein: CASSVVGTRLASSYNEQFF.

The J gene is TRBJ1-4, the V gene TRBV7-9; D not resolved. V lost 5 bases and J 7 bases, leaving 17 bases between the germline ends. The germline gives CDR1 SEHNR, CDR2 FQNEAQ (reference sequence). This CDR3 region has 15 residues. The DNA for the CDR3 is TGTGCCAGCAGCACAGATGAGGGTGGCGGTGAAAAACTGTTTTTT. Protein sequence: CASSTDEGGGEKLFF.

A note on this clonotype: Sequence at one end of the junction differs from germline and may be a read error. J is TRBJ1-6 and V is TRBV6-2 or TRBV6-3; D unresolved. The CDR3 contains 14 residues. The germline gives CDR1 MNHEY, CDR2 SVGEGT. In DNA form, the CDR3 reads TGTGCCGGCAGTTACGTCCTGCAGAATTCACCCCTCCACTTT. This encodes CAGSYVLQNSPLHF.

For the CDR3, the DNA is TGCAGTGCTAGACTAGCGGGAGTAGAAGATACGCAGTATTTT. The encoded protein is CSARLAGVEDTQYF. The V and J genes are TRBV20-1 and TRBJ2-3, with 10 positions matching TRBD2. V lost 2 bases, J lost 5 bases, and 4 bases stayed unmatched. This CDR3 has 14 amino acids. Germline CDR1 and CDR2: DFQATT and SNEGSKA (reference sequence).

Here the CDR3 DNA reads TGCAGCGTGGACTGGCTACAAGAGACCCAGTACTTC. Its translation: CSVDWLQETQYF. The rearrangement uses TRBV29-1 and TRBJ2-5; D may be TRBD2 (5 bases). CDR1 and CDR2 (germline): SQVTM, ANQGSEA. This CDR3 has 12 amino acids. The ends were cut back, 6 bases at V and 2 bases at J, with 10 bases in the middle.

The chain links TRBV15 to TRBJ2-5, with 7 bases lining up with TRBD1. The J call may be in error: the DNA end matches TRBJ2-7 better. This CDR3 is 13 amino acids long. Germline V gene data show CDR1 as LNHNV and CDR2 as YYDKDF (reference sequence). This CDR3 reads CATSDRDSYEQYF. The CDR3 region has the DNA TGTGCCACCAGCGACCGGGACAGCTACGAGCAGTACTTC.

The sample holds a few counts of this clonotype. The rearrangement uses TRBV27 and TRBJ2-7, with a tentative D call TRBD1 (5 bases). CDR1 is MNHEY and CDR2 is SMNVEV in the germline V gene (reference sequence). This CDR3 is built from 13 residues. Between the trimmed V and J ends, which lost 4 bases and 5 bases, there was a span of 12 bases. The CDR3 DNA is TGTGCCAGCAGTTCATCCAGGGTAGACGAGCAGTACTTC. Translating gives CASSSSRVDEQYF.

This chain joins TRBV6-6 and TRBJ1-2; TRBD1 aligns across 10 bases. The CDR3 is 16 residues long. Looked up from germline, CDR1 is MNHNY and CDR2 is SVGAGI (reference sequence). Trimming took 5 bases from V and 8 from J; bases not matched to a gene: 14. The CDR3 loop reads CASSPETGGFAWGYTF. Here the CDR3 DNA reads TGTGCCAGCAGTCCGGAGACAGGGGGCTTCGCTTGGGGCTACACCTTC.

The CDR3 DNA is TGTGCCAGCAGTTATAGCGCCATTGGAGCGGGCATAAACTACGAGCAGTACTTC. Residues: CASSYSAIGAGINYEQYF. The chain is built from TRBV6-5 and TRBJ2-7; D is perhaps TRBD2 (6 bases). The length of the CDR3 is 18 residues. Germline assignment: CDR1 MNHEY and CDR2 SVGAGI. V lost 3 bases and J lost 3, with 24 bases in between.

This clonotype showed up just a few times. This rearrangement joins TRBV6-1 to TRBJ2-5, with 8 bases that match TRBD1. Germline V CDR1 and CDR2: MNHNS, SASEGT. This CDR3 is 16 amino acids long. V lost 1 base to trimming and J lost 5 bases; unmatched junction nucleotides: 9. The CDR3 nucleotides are TGTGCCAGCAGTGAAGGAACAAACAGGGGGGCGGAGACCCAGTACTTC. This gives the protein CASSEGTNRGAETQYF.

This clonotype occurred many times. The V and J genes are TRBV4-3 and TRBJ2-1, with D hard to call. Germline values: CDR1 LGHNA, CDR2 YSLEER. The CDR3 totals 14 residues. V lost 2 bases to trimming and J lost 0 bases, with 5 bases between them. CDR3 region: CASSQRSSYNEQFF. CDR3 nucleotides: TGCGCCAGCAGCCAACGGAGCTCCTACAATGAGCAGTTCTTC.

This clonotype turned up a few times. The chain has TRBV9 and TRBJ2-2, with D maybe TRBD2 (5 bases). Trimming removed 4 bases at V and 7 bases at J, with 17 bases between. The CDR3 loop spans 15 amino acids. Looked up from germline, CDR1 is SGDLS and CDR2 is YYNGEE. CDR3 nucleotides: TGTGCCAGCAGCCTAGATGCTCCGGGGAGCGGGGAGCTGTTTTTT. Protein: CASSLDAPGSGELFF.

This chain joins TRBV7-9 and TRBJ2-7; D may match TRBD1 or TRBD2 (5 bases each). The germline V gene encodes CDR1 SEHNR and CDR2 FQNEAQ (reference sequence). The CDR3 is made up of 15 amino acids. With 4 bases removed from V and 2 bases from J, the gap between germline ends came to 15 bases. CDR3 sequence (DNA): TGTGCCAGCAGCTCCTCAGGTGGGGGACCCTACGAGCAGTACTTC. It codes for CASSSSGGGPYEQYF. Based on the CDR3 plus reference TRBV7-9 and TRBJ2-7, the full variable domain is DTGVSQNPRHKITKRGQNVTFRCDPISEHNRLYWYRQTLGQGPEFLTYFQNEAQLEKSRLLSDRFSAERPKGSFSTLEIQRTEQGDSAMYLCASSSSGGGPYEQYFGPGTRLTVT.

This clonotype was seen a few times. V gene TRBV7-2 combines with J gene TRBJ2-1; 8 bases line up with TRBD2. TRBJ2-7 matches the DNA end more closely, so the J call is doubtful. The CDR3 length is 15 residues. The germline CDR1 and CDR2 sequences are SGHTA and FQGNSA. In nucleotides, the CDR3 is TGTGCCAGCAGCACCGCAGCGGGAGTAAGCTACGAGCAGTACTTC. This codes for CASSTAAGVSYEQYF.

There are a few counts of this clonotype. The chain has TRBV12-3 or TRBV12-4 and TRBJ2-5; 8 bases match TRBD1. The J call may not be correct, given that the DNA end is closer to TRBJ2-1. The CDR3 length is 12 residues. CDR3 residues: CVTTSGGGEQFF. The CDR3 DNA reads TGTGTCACCACCTCAGGGGGCGGTGAGCAGTTCTTC.

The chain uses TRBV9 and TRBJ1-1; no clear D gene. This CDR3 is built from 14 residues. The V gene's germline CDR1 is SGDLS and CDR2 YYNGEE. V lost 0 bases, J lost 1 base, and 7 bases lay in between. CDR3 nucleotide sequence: TGTGCCAGCAGCGTAGTGTCGCAGAACACTGAAGCTTTCTTT. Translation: CASSVVSQNTEAFF.

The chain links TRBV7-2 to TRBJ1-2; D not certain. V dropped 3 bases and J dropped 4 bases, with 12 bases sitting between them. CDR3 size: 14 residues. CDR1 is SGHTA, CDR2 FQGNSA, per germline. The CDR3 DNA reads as TGTGCCAGCAGCTTGTTCCGGGCCGGCTATGGCTACACCTTC. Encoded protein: CASSLFRAGYGYTF.

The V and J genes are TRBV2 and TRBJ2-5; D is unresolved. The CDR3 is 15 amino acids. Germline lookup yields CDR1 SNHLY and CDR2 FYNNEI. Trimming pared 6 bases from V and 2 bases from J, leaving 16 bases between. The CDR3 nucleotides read TGTGCCAGCAGCGCGGATGGGTTGAGGCAAGAGACCCAGTACTTC. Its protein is CASSADGLRQETQYF.

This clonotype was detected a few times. CDR3 amino acids: CASSPGGLKTEAFF. DNA of the CDR3: TGCGCCAGCAGTCCGGGGGGGCTTAAAACTGAAGCTTTCTTT. V and J are TRBV4-1 and TRBJ1-1; the D gene is possibly TRBD1 (6 bases). V was clipped by 6 bases and J by 5 bases, with 16 bases between them. This CDR3 has 14 residues. The germline gives CDR1 MGHRA, CDR2 YSYEKL.

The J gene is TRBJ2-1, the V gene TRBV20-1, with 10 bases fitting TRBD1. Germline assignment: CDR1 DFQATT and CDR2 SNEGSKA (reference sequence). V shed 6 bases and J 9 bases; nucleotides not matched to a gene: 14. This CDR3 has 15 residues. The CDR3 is CSASGTGVGRGEQFF. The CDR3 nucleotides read TGCAGTGCGTCCGGGACAGGGGTTGGGCGGGGTGAGCAGTTCTTC.

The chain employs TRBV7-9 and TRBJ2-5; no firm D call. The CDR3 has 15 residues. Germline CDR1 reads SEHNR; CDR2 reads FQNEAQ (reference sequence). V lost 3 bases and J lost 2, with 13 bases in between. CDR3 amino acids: CASSLKTLAQETQYF. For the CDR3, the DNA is TGTGCCAGCAGCTTGAAGACTTTGGCTCAAGAGACCCAGTACTTC.